This T cell receptor (beta chain) was recorded in a study of blood T cell repertoires in COVID-19. Sequenced by immunoSEQ multiplex PCR; TCRdb stores in-frame clones only, minus some. The data hold 180,000 or so clones, with roughly 87% observed a single time. Participants spanned ages about 18 to 89 years and resided in 20 to 25 US areas. Clinical histories supplied by participants themselves formed the basis of cohort assignment. The CDR3 runs 15 residues. The germline V gene has CDR1 SEHNR and CDR2 FQNEAQ (reference sequence). V dropped 8 bases and J dropped 6 bases, with 20 bases sitting between them.

This sequence originates from a man in his fifties or sixties who had recovered from COVID-19. The rearrangement links TRBV7-9 to TRBJ1-5; a weak D match, TRBD1 (6 bases). The source material was PBMCs or T cells enriched from blood (not recorded which). The CDR3 nucleotides read TGTGCCAGCCGCAGTTCCGGGACACCTTCTCAGCCCCAGCATTTT. This gives the protein CASRSSGTPSQPQHF.